The next 29 T cell receptor beta chains were all read from a single sample in a study of cytomegalovirus exposure and HLA in healthy donors. 13 Jbeta primers and 60 Vbeta primers were used for the PCR. Clones were sequenced by immunoSEQ multiplex PCR, and TCRdb holds only the in-frame ones, with some missing. The sample lists about 67,000 clones, approximately 71% occurring once. Material: PBMCs. All receptors derive from a woman in her twenties or thirties in good health and CMV-seronegative.

The chain links TRBV2 to TRBJ1-1, with D possibly matching TRBD1 (5 bases). CDR1 SNHLY and CDR2 FYNNEI come from the germline V gene. This CDR3 contains 13 residues. V was clipped by 11 bases and J by 4 bases, with 17 bases between them. In DNA, the CDR3 is TGTGCCCGAGCCCGGGCCACAGGCACTGAAGCTTTCTTT. It encodes CARARATGTEAFF.

This clone was seen only a few times. The rearrangement joins TRBV25-1 to TRBJ2-5; 8 bases are a match to TRBD2. There are 14 residues in the CDR3. V trimming: 3 bases; J trimming: 5 bases; junction bases outside the gene matches: 5. Per the germline V gene, CDR1 is MGHDK and CDR2 is SYGVNS. The DNA for the CDR3 is TGTGCCAGCAGTGACCGGGGGGGGTGGGAGACCCAGTACTTC. Its translation: CASSDRGGWETQYF.

This clone came up once. The chain couples TRBV7-8 to TRBJ2-3; D remains unclear. The CDR3 sequence is 14 residues long. V was cut by 5 bases and J by 0 bases, with 9 bases left in between. CDR1 is SGHVS and CDR2 is FQNEAQ in the germline V gene. CDR3 in amino acids: CASSTQLSTDTQYF. The CDR3 coding sequence is TGTGCCAGCAGCACCCAACTGAGCACAGATACGCAGTATTTT. Looking up the rest from reference TRBV7-8 and TRBJ2-3 gives the full variable domain: GAGVSQSPRYKVAKRGQDVALRCDPISGHVSLFWYQQALGQGPEFLTYFQNEAQLDKSGLPSDRFFAERPEGSVSTLKIQRTQQEDSAVYLCASSTQLSTDTQYFGPGTRLTVL.

V is TRBV11-2 and J is TRBJ1-2; 9 bases fit TRBD1. The length of the CDR3 is 13 residues. The germline gives CDR1 SGHAT, CDR2 FQNNGV. J gave up 8 bases and V 5 bases, and 6 bases lay outside the gene matches. DNA for the CDR3: TGTGCCAGCAGCGGGACAGGGCGGTTGGGCTACACCTTC. Translating gives CASSGTGRLGYTF.

This clone was picked up a small number of times. The rearrangement uses TRBV6-5 and TRBJ1-6; perhaps TRBD1 as D (5 bases). CDR3 length equals 14 residues. Germline V gene lookup returns CDR1 MNHEY and CDR2 SVGAGI. With 0 bases removed from V and 10 bases from J, the gap between germline ends came to 10 bases. The CDR3 reads CASSYSRQRSPLHF. The CDR3 coding sequence is TGTGCCAGCAGTTACTCCAGACAGAGGTCACCCCTCCACTTT.

The chain couples TRBV6-6 to TRBJ2-5, with TRBD2 matching over 9 bases. V shed 6 bases and J 5 bases; nucleotides not matched to a gene: 7. CDR1 is MNHNY and CDR2 is SVGAGI in the germline V gene (reference sequence). The CDR3 sequence is 14 residues long. The CDR3: CASRNGTSRETQYF. Here the CDR3 DNA reads TGTGCCAGCAGGAACGGGACTAGCAGGGAGACCCAGTACTTC.

The rearrangement joins TRBV11-2 to TRBJ2-7, with TRBD1 identical over 8 bases. The V gene's germline CDR1 is SGHAT and CDR2 FQNNGV. V lost 3 bases and J lost 6; bases outside the gene matches: 7. The CDR3 is made up of 14 amino acids. The CDR3 region is CASSLFQGASEQYF. The CDR3 DNA sequence: TGTGCCAGCAGCTTGTTCCAGGGGGCCTCCGAGCAGTACTTC.

V usage is TRBV12-5 and J usage is TRBJ2-2, with D perhaps matching TRBD2 (6 bases). V was cut by 6 bases and J by 4 bases, with 15 bases left in between. CDR1 is LGHNT and CDR2 is FRNRAP in the germline V gene. This CDR3 spans 15 amino acids. The CDR3, as DNA: TGTGCTAGTGGCAAGGACTGGCGGGGCACCGGGGAGCTGTTTTTT. The encoded protein is CASGKDWRGTGELFF. The complete variable domain, with remaining parts taken from reference TRBV12-5 and TRBJ2-2, reads DARVTQTPRHKVTEMGQEVTMRCQPILGHNTVFWYRQTMMQGLELLAYFRNRAPLDDSGMPKDRFSAEMPDATLATLKIQPSEPRDSAVYFCASGKDWRGTGELFFGEGSRLTVL.

In this sample, this clone turned up once. V is TRBV5-5 and J is TRBJ2-5; a weak D match, TRBD2 (6 bases). The J call may be incorrect, as the DNA end agrees better with TRBJ2-7. The CDR3 spans 14 residues. CDR1 SGHKS and CDR2 YYEKEE come from the germline V gene (reference sequence). The CDR3: CASSAGPASYEQYF. The DNA for the CDR3 is TGTGCCAGCAGCGCGGGACCGGCCTCCTACGAGCAGTACTTC.

The chain employs TRBV9 and TRBJ2-5; 8 positions match TRBD1. The CDR3 spans 15 residues. In germline, CDR1 is SGDLS, CDR2 YYNGEE. Losses at the gene ends were 0 bases for V and 5 bases for J; bases not matched to a gene: 6. CDR3 sequence (DNA): TGTGCCAGCAGCGTAGTGGGCAGGGGGCAGGAGACCCAGTACTTC. As protein: CASSVVGRGQETQYF.

The chain couples TRBV7-3 to TRBJ1-3; unclear D gene. Trimming pared 5 bases from V and 0 bases from J, leaving 11 bases between. The CDR3 sequence is 15 residues long. CDR1 is SGHTA and CDR2 is FQGTGA in the germline V gene. The CDR3 DNA reads as TGTGCCAGCAGCCCCGGGGTAACCTCTGGAAACACCATATATTTT. This sequence encodes CASSPGVTSGNTIYF.

This clone appeared many times. The same CDR3 can be traced to other DNA sequences in this sample. The V and J genes are TRBV19 and TRBJ2-1; D gene unclear. The CDR3 consists of 13 residues. Trimming took 2 bases from V and 7 from J, leaving 9 bases between them. CDR1 LNHDA and CDR2 SQIVND come from the germline V gene (reference sequence). The CDR3 sequence is CASSITGWNEQFF. The CDR3 nucleotides read TGTGCCAGTAGTATAACCGGGTGGAATGAGCAGTTCTTC.

CDR3 in DNA: TGTGCCAGCAGCCCGTCGGCCGGGGAGCTGTTTTTT. This codes for CASSPSAGELFF. V usage is TRBV11-3 and J usage is TRBJ2-2, with no clear D. Germline V gene data show CDR1 as SGHNT and CDR2 as YENEEA. V gave up 5 bases and J gave up 6 bases, with 7 bases separating them. CDR3 length: 12 amino acids.

The CDR3 region is CASSAGTSGGPTDTQYF. The CDR3 DNA sequence: TGTGCCAGCAGCGCAGGGACTAGCGGGGGACCCACAGATACGCAGTATTTT. The chain links TRBV9 to TRBJ2-3; 14 nucleotides agree with TRBD2. Germline lookup yields CDR1 SGDLS and CDR2 YYNGEE. The trim removed 3 bases at V and 2 bases at J, leaving 5 bases unmatched. The length of the CDR3 is 17 residues.

The chain carries TRBV4-1 and TRBJ1-2, with a possible D match to TRBD1 (5 bases). Germline V gives CDR1 MGHRA, CDR2 YSYEKL. The CDR3 runs 14 residues. V gave up 0 bases and J gave up 10 bases, with 15 bases separating them. CDR3 region: CASSQDWGAVVYTF. Written as DNA, the CDR3 is TGCGCCAGCAGCCAAGATTGGGGCGCGGTGGTCTACACCTTC.

The chain employs TRBV4-3 and TRBJ2-3; 7 bases map to TRBD2. The trim removed 2 bases at V and 4 bases at J, leaving 3 bases unmatched. CDR1 and CDR2 from the germline V gene are LGHNA and YSLEER. This CDR3 has 14 residues. DNA of the CDR3: TGCGCCAGCAGCCAAAGACTAGCATCAGATACGCAGTATTTT. It yields the protein CASSQRLASDTQYF.

The sample holds a few counts of this clone. V and J are TRBV6-6 and TRBJ2-2; maybe TRBD2 (5 bases). The germline gives CDR1 MNHNY, CDR2 SVGAGI (reference sequence). The V end lost 6 bases, the J end lost 6 bases, and 8 bases lay between the germline ends. The CDR3 runs 12 residues. CDR3 residues: CASSQAAGELFF. The CDR3 nucleotides read TGTGCCAGCAGCCAAGCGGCCGGGGAGCTGTTTTTT.

Remarks on this clone: This CDR3 is missing its conserved last phenylalanine or tryptophan, likely due to a read error. The chain joins TRBV6-5 to TRBJ2-4; possibly TRBD2 for D (5 bases). The V end lost 9 bases, the J end lost 8 bases, and 14 bases lay between the germline ends. The CDR3 loop spans 12 amino acids. The germline V gene has CDR1 MNHEY and CDR2 SVGAGI. The CDR3 sequence: CASRTGFDIQYL. As DNA, the CDR3 is TGTGCCAGTCGGACGGGGTTTGACATTCAGTACCTC.

The V and J genes are TRBV5-1 and TRBJ1-1, with D perhaps TRBD1 (5 bases). The V gene's germline CDR1 is SGHRS and CDR2 YFSETQ. V was clipped by 4 bases and J by 1 base, with 11 bases between them. The CDR3 loop spans 14 amino acids. CDR3 bases: TGCGCCAGCAGCACCGGGGGGGGGAACACTGAAGCTTTCTTT. The encoded protein is CASSTGGGNTEAFF.

The rearrangement links TRBV11-2 to TRBJ1-2, with TRBD1 as a possible D gene (5 bases). The V end was cut by 0 bases, the J end by 6 bases, with 11 bases between. Germline V lookup: CDR1 SGHAT, CDR2 FQNNGV. The CDR3 is 14 amino acids. The CDR3: CASSLDVGGDGYTF. In nucleotides, the CDR3 is TGTGCCAGCAGCTTAGATGTCGGGGGGGATGGCTACACCTTC.

The chain uses TRBV29-1 and TRBJ2-7, with unresolved D. Trimming removed 3 bases from V and 3 bases from J, with 6 bases in between. The CDR3 is made up of 11 amino acids. The germline V gene has CDR1 SQVTM and CDR2 ANQGSEA. As DNA, the CDR3 is TGCAGCGTTGACGGCGGCTACGAGCAGTACTTC. It yields the protein CSVDGGYEQYF.

This clone was observed a few times. J is TRBJ1-1 and V is TRBV28; no clear D. The V end lost 3 bases, the J end lost 2 bases, and 4 bases lay between the germline ends. Germline CDR1 and CDR2: MDHEN and SYDVKM. The CDR3 has 12 amino acids. The CDR3 protein is CASSLSNTEAFF. As DNA, the CDR3 is TGTGCCAGCAGTTTGTCAAACACTGAAGCTTTCTTT.

This clone was counted between two and nine times. V gene TRBV5-1 combines with J gene TRBJ1-6, with unresolved D. There are 14 residues in the CDR3. The germline V gene has CDR1 SGHRS and CDR2 YFSETQ. Between the trimmed V and J ends, which lost 2 bases and 9 bases, there was a span of 12 bases. The DNA of the CDR3 is TGCGCCAGCAGCTTCGACACGACCGGTTCACCCCTCCACTTT. As protein: CASSFDTTGSPLHF.

The chain links TRBV6-5 to TRBJ1-2, with D possibly being TRBD1 (6 bases). Trimming pared 5 bases from V and 5 bases from J, leaving 12 bases between. CDR1 and CDR2 from the germline V gene are MNHEY and SVGAGI. CDR3 length: 13 residues. CDR3 residues: CASSPTGRYGYTF. DNA of the CDR3: TGTGCCAGCAGTCCCACAGGGCGGTATGGCTACACCTTC.

The rearrangement links TRBV6-5 to TRBJ2-6, with TRBD2 matching over 7 bases. J gave up 2 bases and V 0 bases, and 1 base lay outside the gene matches. This CDR3 comprises 16 residues. Germline CDR1 reads MNHEY; CDR2 reads SVGAGI. CDR3 residues: CASSYSAGAGANVLTF. The CDR3 DNA sequence: TGTGCCAGCAGTTACTCGGCGGGGGCTGGGGCCAACGTCCTGACTTTC.

The chain recombines TRBV5-4 with TRBJ2-3, with 10 bases fitting TRBD2. The CDR3 length is 17 residues. The V segment lost 1 base and the J segment 0 bases; nucleotides outside the gene matches: 5. Germline CDR1 SGHNT, CDR2 YYREEE (reference sequence). CDR3 bases: TGTGCCAGCAGCTTGAGGCCTAGCGGGGGTAGCACAGATACGCAGTATTTT. It yields the protein CASSLRPSGGSTDTQYF.

This clone was recorded a few times. V is TRBV6-1 and J is TRBJ1-1; TRBD1 is a possible D gene (5 bases). This CDR3 is built from 13 residues. Trimming removed 7 bases from V and 0 bases from J, with 9 bases in between. Looked up from germline, CDR1 is MNHNS and CDR2 is SASEGT. CDR3 DNA sequence: TGTGCCAGCACACAGGCCTTGAACACTGAAGCTTTCTTT. It yields the protein CASTQALNTEAFF.

The V call is TRBV28, the J call TRBJ1-2; 8 bases are shared with TRBD1. The CDR3 is 15 amino acids. Germline trimming cut 6 bases from V and 3 bases from J; bases unmatched to any gene: 9. Looked up from germline, CDR1 is MDHEN and CDR2 is SYDVKM. The CDR3 nucleotides are TGTGCCAGCAGCCTACTCGACAGGGGTGACTATGGCTACACCTTC. Translation: CASSLLDRGDYGYTF.

The chain couples TRBV28 to TRBJ2-5; TRBD2 agrees at 8 bases. The CDR3 length is 15 residues. V shed 5 bases and J 1 base; nucleotides not matched to a gene: 6. Germline V lookup: CDR1 MDHEN, CDR2 SYDVKM. The CDR3 region is CASSGPGTSQETQYF. DNA for the CDR3: TGTGCCAGCAGTGGACCCGGGACTAGCCAAGAGACCCAGTACTTC.